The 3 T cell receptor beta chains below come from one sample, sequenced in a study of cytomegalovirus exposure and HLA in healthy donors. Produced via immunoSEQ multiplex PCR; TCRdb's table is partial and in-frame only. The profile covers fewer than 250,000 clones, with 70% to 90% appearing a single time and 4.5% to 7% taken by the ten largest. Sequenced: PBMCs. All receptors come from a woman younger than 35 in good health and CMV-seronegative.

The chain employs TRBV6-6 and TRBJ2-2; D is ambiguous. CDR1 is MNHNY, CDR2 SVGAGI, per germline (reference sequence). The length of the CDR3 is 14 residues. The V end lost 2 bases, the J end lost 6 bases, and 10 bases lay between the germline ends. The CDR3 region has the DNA TGTGCCAGCAGTTACGGGCCAGAGGCCGGGGAGCTGTTTTTT. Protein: CASSYGPEAGELFF.

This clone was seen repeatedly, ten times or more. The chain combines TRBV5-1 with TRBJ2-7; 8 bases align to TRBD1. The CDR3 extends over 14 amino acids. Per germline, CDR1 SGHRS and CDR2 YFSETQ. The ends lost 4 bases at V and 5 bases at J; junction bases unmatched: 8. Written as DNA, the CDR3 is TGCGCCAGCAGCCATCGACAGGGGCGCGACGAGCAGTACTTC. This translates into CASSHRQGRDEQYF.

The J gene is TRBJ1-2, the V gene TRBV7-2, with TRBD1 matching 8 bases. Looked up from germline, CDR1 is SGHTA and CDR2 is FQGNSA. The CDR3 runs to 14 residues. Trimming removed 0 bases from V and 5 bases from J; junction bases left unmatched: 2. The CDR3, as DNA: TGTGCCAGCAGCTTAGCGGACAGGGTTTATGGCTACACCTTC. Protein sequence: CASSLADRVYGYTF.